This T cell receptor beta chain was documented in a study of lymphopenia after photon versus proton radiotherapy. The method was immunoSEQ multiplex PCR; TCRdb's version includes in-frame clones alone and lacks a portion of them. The sample consists of tens of thousands of clones, about four fifths of them appearing once. Worth noting for this clone: Antigen specificity is unknown.

Trimming cost V 5 bases and J 0 bases, with 11 bases left between them. Per the germline V gene, CDR1 is LNHDA and CDR2 is SQIVND (reference sequence). CDR3 length equals 15 residues. Study findings and constraints: Post-nadir diversity loss with photons came from oligoclonal expansion, particularly CD8+ Temra cells. Proton therapy kept repertoires fairly stable, unlike photons, which gained effector/memory cells. Only patients who died were analyzed for survival; proton advantage is unproven. Larger post-nadir TCR diversity loss correlated inversely with survival in deceased patients.

The material was peripheral blood, obtained from a patient treated with photon-based radiotherapy. The clonotype was recovered from a woman between 50 and 59 years old with pancreatic cancer. This chain connects TRBV19 to TRBJ2-1; D is perhaps TRBD1 or TRBD2 (5 bases each). The CDR3 DNA reads as TGTGCCAGTAGTTGGTGGGGGAGCTCCTACAATGAGCAGTTCTTC. Encoded protein: CASSWWGSSYNEQFF.